Listed here are 9 T cell receptor beta chains from one sample, sequenced in a study of CD8+CD57+ T cells in acquired aplastic anemia. Previously, flow cytometry had revealed CD8+CD57+ cell expansion in the patients chosen for sequencing. Profiling of TCR beta VDJ combinations and CDR3 sequences used genomic DNA as template. TCRdb ran MiXCR on the reads and lists one entry per CDR3 protein. The sample carries some 170,000 distinct CDR3 sequences, around 75% recorded once. Material for sequencing was sorted CD4+, CD8+, or CD8+CD57+ T cells (not recorded which) from PBMCs. The receptors originated from a human donor with aplastic anemia.

The chain links TRBV24-1 to TRBJ1-5; 8 positions match TRBD1. Germline assignment: CDR1 KGHDR and CDR2 SFDVKD. Trimming at V came to 3 bases and at J to 7 bases, leaving 10 bases not matched to a gene. The CDR3 runs 16 residues. CDR3 DNA sequence: TGTGCCACCAGTGATCCGACAGGGGAGCTCGGGCAGCCCCAGCATTTT. Encoded protein: CATSDPTGELGQPQHF.

The chain couples TRBV5-8 to TRBJ2-1; 9 nucleotides align to TRBD2. The CDR3 has 17 amino acids. Germline V gene sequence: CDR1 SGHTS, CDR2 YDEGEE. V was clipped by 3 bases and J by 12 bases; unmatched bases: 19. The CDR3 is CASSSRALAGWVQGQFF. In nucleotides, the CDR3 is TGTGCCAGCAGCTCAAGGGCGCTAGCGGGATGGGTACAAGGGCAGTTCTTC.

The chain is built from TRBV2 and TRBJ1-5, with no clear D. Looked up from germline, CDR1 is SNHLY and CDR2 is FYNNEI. CDR3 length: 14 residues. V lost 3 bases to trimming and J lost 4 bases, with 10 bases between them. Written as DNA, the CDR3 is TGTGCCAGCAGTGAGGGGTGGGCGAATCAGCCCCAGCATTTT. Residues: CASSEGWANQPQHF. The full variable domain, with the rest looked up from reference TRBV2 and TRBJ1-5, is EPEVTQTPSHQVTQMGQEVILRCVPISNHLYFYWYRQILGQKVEFLVSFYNNEISEKSEIFDDQFSVERPDGSNFTLKIRSTKLEDSAMYFCASSEGWANQPQHFGDGTRLSIL.

This clonotype was observed at least ten times. The gene calls are TRBV19 and TRBJ2-1; tentative D call: TRBD2 (5 bases). V lost 0 bases to trimming and J lost 3 bases, with 12 bases between them. The CDR3 is 16 amino acids. From germline, CDR1 is LNHDA and CDR2 SQIVND (reference sequence). The CDR3 DNA follows: TGTGCCAGTAGTATAGATTCGGGGTATTACTACAATGAGCAGTTCTTC. Translation gives CASSIDSGYYYNEQFF.

This clonotype was seen repeatedly, ten times or more. J is TRBJ2-5 and V is TRBV6-2 or TRBV6-3, with D uncertain. Germline V gene sequence: CDR1 MNHEY, CDR2 SVGEGT. V lost 5 bases and J lost 1, with 8 bases in between. The CDR3 runs to 13 residues. The chain's CDR3 is CASSPDIQETQYF. Here the CDR3 DNA reads TGTGCCAGCAGTCCAGATATCCAAGAGACCCAGTACTTC.

The chain employs TRBV7-9 and TRBJ1-2, with unresolved D. CDR1 is SEHNR, CDR2 FQNEAQ, per germline (reference sequence). V gave up 5 bases and J gave up 4 bases, with 14 bases separating them. The CDR3 totals 14 residues. In nucleotides, the CDR3 is TGTGCCAGCAGCCCACACGAAATTTCCTATGGCTACACCTTC. Translated, it gives CASSPHEISYGYTF.

The rearrangement joins TRBV9 to TRBJ2-3, with 9 bases matching TRBD2. The V gene's germline CDR1 is SGDLS and CDR2 YYNGEE. This CDR3 spans 15 amino acids. Unmatched junction bases numbered 8, after V lost 4 bases and J lost 5 bases. Here the CDR3 reads CASSPRGGYRDTQYF. The CDR3 DNA reads as TGTGCCAGCAGCCCGCGGGGGGGCTATAGAGATACGCAGTATTTT.

The chain recombines TRBV14 with TRBJ1-1; 10 bases agree with TRBD1. V shed 4 bases, J shed 4 bases, and the junction held 6 bases outside the gene matches. The CDR3 has 15 residues. Germline V lookup: CDR1 SGHDN, CDR2 FVKESK. As DNA, the CDR3 is TGTGCCAGCAGCCCCATCCGGGACAGGGGCACTGAAGCTTTCTTT. Protein sequence: CASSPIRDRGTEAFF.

With respect to this clonotype: One junction end disagrees with the germline gene, perhaps due to a read error. This chain joins TRBV25-1 and TRBJ2-1; 8 positions match TRBD2. The CDR3 contains 14 residues. Germline V gene data show CDR1 as MGHDK and CDR2 as SYGVNS. The DNA of the CDR3 is TGTGCCAGCAGTCCAACATGGACTAGCAATGAGCAGTTGTTC. Residues: CASSPTWTSNEQLF.